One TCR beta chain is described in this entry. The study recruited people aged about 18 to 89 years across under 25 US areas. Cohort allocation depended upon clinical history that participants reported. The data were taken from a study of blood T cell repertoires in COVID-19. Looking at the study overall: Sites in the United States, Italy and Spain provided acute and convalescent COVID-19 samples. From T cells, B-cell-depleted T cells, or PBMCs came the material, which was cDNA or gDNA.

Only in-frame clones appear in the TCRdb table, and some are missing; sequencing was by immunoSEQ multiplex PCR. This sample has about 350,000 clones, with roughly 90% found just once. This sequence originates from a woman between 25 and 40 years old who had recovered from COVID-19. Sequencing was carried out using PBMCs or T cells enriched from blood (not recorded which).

The CDR3 spells CASSFALTGGPTEAFF. The CDR3 coding sequence is TGTGCCAGCAGTTTCGCACTGACAGGGGGCCCCACTGAAGCTTTCTTT. The chain links TRBV6-2 or TRBV6-3 to TRBJ1-1, with TRBD1 matching over 10 bases. The CDR3 extends over 16 amino acids. The J segment lost 4 bases and the V segment lost 4 bases, leaving 9 bases of the junction unmatched. CDR1 is MNHEY, CDR2 SVGEGT, per germline.